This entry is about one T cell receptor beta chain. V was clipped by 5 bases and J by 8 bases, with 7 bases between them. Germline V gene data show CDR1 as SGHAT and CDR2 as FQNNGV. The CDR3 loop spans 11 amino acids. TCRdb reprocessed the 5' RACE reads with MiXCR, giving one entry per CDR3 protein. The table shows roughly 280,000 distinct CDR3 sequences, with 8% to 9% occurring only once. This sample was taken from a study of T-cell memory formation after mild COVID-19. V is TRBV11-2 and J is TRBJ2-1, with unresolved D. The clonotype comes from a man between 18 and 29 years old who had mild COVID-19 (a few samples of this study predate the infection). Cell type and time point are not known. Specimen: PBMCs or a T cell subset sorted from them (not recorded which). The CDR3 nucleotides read TGTGCCAGCAGCCAAGAATATGAGCAGTTCTTC. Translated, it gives CASSQEYEQFF.